This TCR beta chain appears in the sequencing data of a study of tumor-infiltrating lymphocytes in localized non-small cell lung cancer. Libraries were prepared by immunoSEQ multiplex PCR; TCRdb keeps only in-frame clonotypes and omits some of them. The profile shows around 12,000 clones, 80% to 90% of them singletons. Trimming stripped 2 bases from V and 1 base from J, with 14 bases between. CDR1 and CDR2 (germline): SGHDT, YYEEEE. This CDR3 is built from 16 residues. The sample comprised uninvolved lung tissue not adjacent to the tumor. This TCR derives from a human donor with non-small cell lung cancer. J is TRBJ2-3 and V is TRBV5-6; possible D gene TRBD2, 5 bases. CDR3 protein: CASSFLLLVGTDTQYF. CDR3 nucleotide sequence: TGTGCCAGCAGCTTCTTACTACTAGTAGGCACAGATACGCAGTATTTT.